This T cell receptor (beta chain) was identified during a study of shared clonotypes between healthy human individuals. Germline CDR1 and CDR2: SNHLY and FYNNEI. The CDR3 consists of 13 residues. Trimming removed 6 bases at V and 4 bases at J, with 12 bases between. Method: immunoSEQ multiplex PCR; TCRdb's copy keeps in-frame clones and lacks some. Altogether about 610,000 clones are present, around 97% being singletons, with the ten largest covering 0.055% to 0.07%. Input material: naive CD4+ T cells sorted from blood. Subset of the sample: CD45RA+ positively selected. The chain recombines TRBV2 with TRBJ2-5, with a tentative D call TRBD1 (5 bases). The receptor's source is a woman aged 30 to 39 in good health. The CDR3 is CASRQDQAETQYF. In DNA form, the CDR3 reads TGTGCCAGCAGACAGGATCAGGCAGAGACCCAGTACTTC.